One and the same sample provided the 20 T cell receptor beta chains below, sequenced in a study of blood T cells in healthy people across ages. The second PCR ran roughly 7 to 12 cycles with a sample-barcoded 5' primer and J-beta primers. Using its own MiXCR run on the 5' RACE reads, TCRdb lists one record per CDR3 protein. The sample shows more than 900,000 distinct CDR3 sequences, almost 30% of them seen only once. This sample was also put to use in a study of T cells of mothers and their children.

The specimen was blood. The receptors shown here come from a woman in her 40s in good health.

CDR3 nucleotide sequence: TGTGCCAGCAGTTTAATCGCGGCGGGGGGGCCCAACGAGCAGTACTTC. Translated, it gives CASSLIAAGGPNEQYF. The chain uses TRBV28 and TRBJ2-7; 9 bases map to TRBD2. CDR1 is MDHEN and CDR2 is SYDVKM in the germline V gene. The J segment lost 5 bases and the V segment lost 2 bases, leaving 10 bases of the junction unmatched. CDR3 length equals 16 residues.

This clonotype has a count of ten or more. CDR3 region: CASTKRQGYSYEQYF. DNA for the CDR3: TGTGCCAGCACCAAGCGACAGGGTTACTCCTACGAGCAGTACTTC. The chain links TRBV21-1 to TRBJ2-7; no check of the table's D call, TRBD1, against the DNA was made. TRBV21-1 is a pseudogene segment. The CDR3 runs to 15 residues.

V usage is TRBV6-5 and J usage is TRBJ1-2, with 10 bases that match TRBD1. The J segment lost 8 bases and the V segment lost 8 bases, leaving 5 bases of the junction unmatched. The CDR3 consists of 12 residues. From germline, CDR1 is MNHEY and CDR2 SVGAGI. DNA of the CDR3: TGTGCCAGCCGCGGGACAGGGGAAGGCTACACCTTC. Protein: CASRGTGEGYTF.

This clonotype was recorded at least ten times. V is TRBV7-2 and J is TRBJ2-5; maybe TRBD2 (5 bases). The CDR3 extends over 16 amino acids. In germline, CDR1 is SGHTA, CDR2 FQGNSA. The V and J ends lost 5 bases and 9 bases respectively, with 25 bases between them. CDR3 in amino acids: CASSPTGSGVARAQYF. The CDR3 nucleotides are TGTGCCAGCAGCCCGACCGGAAGTGGGGTGGCGAGGGCCCAGTACTTC.

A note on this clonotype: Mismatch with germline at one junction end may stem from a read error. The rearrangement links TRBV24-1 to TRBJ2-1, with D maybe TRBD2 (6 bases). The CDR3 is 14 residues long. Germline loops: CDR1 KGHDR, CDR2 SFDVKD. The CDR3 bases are TGTGCCACCAGTGTGGGACTCCGAAACAATGGGCAGTTCTTC. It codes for CATSVGLRNNGQFF.

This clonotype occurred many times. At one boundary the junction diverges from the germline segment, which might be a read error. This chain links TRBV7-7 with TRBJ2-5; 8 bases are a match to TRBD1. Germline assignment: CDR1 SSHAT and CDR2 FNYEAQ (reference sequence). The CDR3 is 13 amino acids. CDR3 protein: CASSLTGVQTQYF. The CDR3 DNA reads TGTGCTAGCAGCTTGACAGGGGTCCAGACCCAGTACTTC.

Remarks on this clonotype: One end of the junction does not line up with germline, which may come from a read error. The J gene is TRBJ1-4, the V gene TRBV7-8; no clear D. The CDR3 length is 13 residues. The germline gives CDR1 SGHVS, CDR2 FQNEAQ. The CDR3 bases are TGTGCCGGCAGCTTAGTGGGGAATGAAAAACTGTTTTTT. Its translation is CAGSLVGNEKLFF.

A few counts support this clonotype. In DNA, the CDR3 is TGTGCCAGCAGTTTCAAAACTTATCAGCCCCAGCATTTT. It translates to CASSFKTYQPQHF. The chain joins TRBV27 to TRBJ1-5; unclear D gene. Germline CDR1 and CDR2: MNHEY and SMNVEV (reference sequence). This CDR3 has 13 residues. Trimming removed 3 bases at V and 5 bases at J, with 8 bases between.

CDR3 in amino acids: CSALGGDIGYNEQFF. The CDR3 DNA is TGCAGCGCCCTCGGGGGGGATATTGGGTACAATGAGCAGTTCTTC. The V gene is TRBV29-1, the J gene TRBJ2-1, with 8 bases lining up with TRBD2. The germline V gene has CDR1 SQVTM and CDR2 ANQGSEA. With V trimmed by 7 bases and J by 4 bases, 12 bases remained unmatched. This CDR3 spans 15 amino acids.

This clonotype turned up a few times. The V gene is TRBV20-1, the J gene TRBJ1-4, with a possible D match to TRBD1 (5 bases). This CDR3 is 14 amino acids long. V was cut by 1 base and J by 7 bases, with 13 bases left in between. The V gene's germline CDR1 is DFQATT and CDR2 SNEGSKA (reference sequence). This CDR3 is CSARVGALGEKLFF. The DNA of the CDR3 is TGCAGTGCTAGAGTCGGGGCCCTCGGTGAAAAACTGTTTTTT.

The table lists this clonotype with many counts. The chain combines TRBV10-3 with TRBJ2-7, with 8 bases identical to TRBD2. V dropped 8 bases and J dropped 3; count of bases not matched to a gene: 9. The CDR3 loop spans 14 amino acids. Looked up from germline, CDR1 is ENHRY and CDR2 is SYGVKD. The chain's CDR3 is CAIGGSRGDYEQYF. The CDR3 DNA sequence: TGTGCCATCGGGGGGTCGCGGGGGGACTACGAGCAGTACTTC.

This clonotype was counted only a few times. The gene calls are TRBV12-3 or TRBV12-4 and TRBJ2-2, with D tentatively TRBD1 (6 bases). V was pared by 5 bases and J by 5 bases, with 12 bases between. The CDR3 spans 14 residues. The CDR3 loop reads CASSPGGHTGELFF. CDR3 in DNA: TGTGCCAGCAGTCCTGGGGGACATACCGGGGAGCTGTTTTTT.

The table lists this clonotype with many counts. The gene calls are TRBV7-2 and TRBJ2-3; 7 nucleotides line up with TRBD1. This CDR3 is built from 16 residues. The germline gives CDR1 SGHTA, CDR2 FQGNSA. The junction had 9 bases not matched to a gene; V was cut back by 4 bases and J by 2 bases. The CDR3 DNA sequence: TGTGCCAGCAGCTCCCAGGGGACAGCAAACACAGATACGCAGTATTTT. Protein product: CASSSQGTANTDTQYF. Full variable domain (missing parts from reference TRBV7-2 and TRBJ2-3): GAGVSQSPSNKVTEKGKDVELRCDPISGHTALYWYRQSLGQGLEFLIYFQGNSAPDKSGLPSDRFSAERTGGSVSTLTIQRTQQEDSAVYLCASSSQGTANTDTQYFGPGTRLTVL.

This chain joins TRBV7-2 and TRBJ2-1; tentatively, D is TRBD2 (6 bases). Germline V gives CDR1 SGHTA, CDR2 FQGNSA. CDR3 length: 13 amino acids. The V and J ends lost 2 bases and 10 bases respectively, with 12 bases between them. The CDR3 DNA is TGTGCCAGCAGCTTACTACGCGCGGGGGAGCAGTTCTTC. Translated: CASSLLRAGEQFF.

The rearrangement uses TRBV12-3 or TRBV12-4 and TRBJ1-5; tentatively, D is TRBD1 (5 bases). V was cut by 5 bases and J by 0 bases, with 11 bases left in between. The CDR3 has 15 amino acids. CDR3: CASSIQGNSNQPQHF. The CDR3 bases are TGTGCCAGCAGTATTCAGGGAAATAGCAATCAGCCCCAGCATTTT.

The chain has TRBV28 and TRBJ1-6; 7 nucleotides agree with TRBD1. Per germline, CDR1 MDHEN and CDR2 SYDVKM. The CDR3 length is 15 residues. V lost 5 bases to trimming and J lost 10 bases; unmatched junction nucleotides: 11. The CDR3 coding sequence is TGTGCCAGCAGTCTCAGGAAGGGGGCCGGCTCACCCCTCCACTTT. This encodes CASSLRKGAGSPLHF.

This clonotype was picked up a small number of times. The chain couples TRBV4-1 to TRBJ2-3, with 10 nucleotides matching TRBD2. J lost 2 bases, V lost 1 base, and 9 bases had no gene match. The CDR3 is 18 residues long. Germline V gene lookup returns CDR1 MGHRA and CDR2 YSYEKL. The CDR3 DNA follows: TGCGCCAGCAGCCAAGGGAGGGCTAGCGGGGGCTTCACAGATACGCAGTATTTT. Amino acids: CASSQGRASGGFTDTQYF.

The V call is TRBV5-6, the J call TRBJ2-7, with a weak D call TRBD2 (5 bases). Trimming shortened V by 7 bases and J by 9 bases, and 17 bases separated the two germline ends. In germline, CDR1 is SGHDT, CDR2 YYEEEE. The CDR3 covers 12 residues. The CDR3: CASGSGLLGQYF. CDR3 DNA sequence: TGTGCCAGCGGCTCGGGGTTGCTAGGGCAGTACTTC. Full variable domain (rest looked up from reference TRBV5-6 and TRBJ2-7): DAGVTQSPTHLIKTRGQQVTLRCSPKSGHDTVSWYQQALGQGPQFIFQYYEEEERQRGNFPDRFSGHQFPNYSSELNVNALLLGDSALYLCASGSGLLGQYFGPGTRLTVT.

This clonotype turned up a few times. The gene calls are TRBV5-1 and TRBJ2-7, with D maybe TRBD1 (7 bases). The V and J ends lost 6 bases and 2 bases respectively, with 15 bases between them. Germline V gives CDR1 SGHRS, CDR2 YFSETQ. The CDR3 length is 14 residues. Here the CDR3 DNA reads TGCGCCAGCACGGGCAGGGGGGAGGCCTACGAGCAGTACTTC. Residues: CASTGRGEAYEQYF.

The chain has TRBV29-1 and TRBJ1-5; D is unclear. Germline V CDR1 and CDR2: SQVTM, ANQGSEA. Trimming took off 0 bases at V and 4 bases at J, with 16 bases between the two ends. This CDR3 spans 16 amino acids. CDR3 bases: TGCAGCGTTGAAGACGGGCGCAGGTCGTTGAATCAGCCCCAGCATTTT. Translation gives CSVEDGRRSLNQPQHF.